These T cell receptor beta chains were read from a single sample in a study of T cells in Graves' hyperthyroidism and ophthalmopathy. Via MiXCR, TCRdb re-called the multiplex PCR reads, giving one row per CDR3 protein. The table records about 600,000 distinct CDR3 sequences, about 14% of them present only once. The material sequenced was blood. The receptors stem from a woman aged 18-29 years with Graves' ophthalmopathy. Both conserved end residues are part of each CDR3. A D gene is named only where the DNA matches it firmly. Clone size is stated in some rows and not others, as once, few, many or a class when expanded.

CDR3 protein	CDR3 DNA	V gene	J gene	clone size	D gene
CASSQGLPQGNTGELFF	TGTGCCAGCAGCCAAGGACTACCCCAGGGGAACACCGGGGAGCTGTTTTTT	TRBV4-2	TRBJ2-2	many	NA
CATSTDRTSGTEQFF	TGTGCCACCAGCACCGATAGGACTAGCGGGACCGAGCAGTTCTTC	TRBV15	TRBJ2-1	many	TRBD2
CASSEGDRGQGQPQHF	TGTGCCAGCAGCGAGGGGGACAGGGGGCAAGGACAGCCCCAGCATTTT	TRBV7-2	TRBJ1-5	NA	TRBD1
CASKSAPNEKLFF	TGTGCCAGCAAATCAGCGCCTAATGAAAAACTGTTTTTT	TRBV12-3/TRBV12-4	TRBJ1-4	few	NA
CASRRDRTQETQYF	TGTGCCAGCAGACGTGACAGGACCCAAGAGACCCAGTACTTC	TRBV28	TRBJ2-5	many	NA
CASSEFGAPYSPLHF	TGTGCCAGCAGTGAATTCGGGGCACCCTATTCACCCCTCCACTTT	TRBV27	TRBJ1-6	NA	NA
CSARAGTISYNEQFF	TGCAGTGCTAGGGCCGGGACTATCTCCTACAATGAGCAGTTCTTC	TRBV20-1	TRBJ2-1	many	TRBD2
CSVEVGIPSSYEQFF	TGCAGCGTTGAAGTCGGGATCCCGAGCTCCTACGAGCAGTTCTTC	TRBV29-1	TRBJ2-1	NA	NA
CAISKGQGIDYGYTF	TGTGCCATCAGCAAAGGACAGGGAATCGACTATGGCTACACCTTC	TRBV10-3	TRBJ1-2	NA	TRBD1
CAWTEGADTQYF	TGTGCCTGGACTGAAGGGGCGGATACGCAGTATTTT	TRBV30	TRBJ2-3	many	NA
CASSPLRAMGVGEQFF	TGTGCCAGCAGCCCCCTGAGAGCCATGGGGGTAGGTGAGCAGTTCTTC	TRBV7-2	TRBJ2-1	NA	NA
CAISSSTGGNEQFF	TGTGCCATCAGTTCATCCACAGGGGGCAATGAGCAGTTCTTC	TRBV10-3	TRBJ2-1	many	TRBD1
CASSFGSRNQPQHF	TGTGCCAGCAGCTTCGGTAGCAGGAATCAGCCCCAGCATTTT	TRBV5-6	TRBJ1-5	NA	NA
CASSPRDRGGNEQFF	TGTGCCAGCAGCCCACGGGACAGGGGGGGGAATGAGCAGTTCTTC	TRBV7-9	TRBJ2-1	many	TRBD1
CASSGTAALNQPQHF	TGTGCCAGCAGTGGGACAGCTGCTTTGAATCAGCCCCAGCATTTT	TRBV28	TRBJ1-5	many	TRBD1
CSAPIPDRDNSPLHF	TGCAGTGCCCCTATCCCCGACAGAGATAATTCACCCCTCCACTTT	TRBV20-1	TRBJ1-6	many	NA
CASSEEDNRWYF	TGTGCCAGCAGTGAAGAAGACAACCGATGGTACTTC	TRBV2	TRBJ2-5	many	NA
CSARGGLRLAGVETQYF	TGCAGTGCTAGAGGGGGCCTAAGACTAGCGGGAGTGGAGACCCAGTACTTC	TRBV20-1	TRBJ2-5	many	TRBD2
CASSLSRLPTDTQYF	TGTGCCAGCAGTTTATCTAGGCTTCCCACAGATACGCAGTATTTT	TRBV27	TRBJ2-3	NA	NA
CASSLMYGYTF	TGTGCCAGCAGCTTGATGTATGGCTACACCTTC	TRBV5-8	TRBJ1-2	many	NA
CAGSEGDSGANVLTF	TGTGCCGGCAGTGAGGGAGACTCTGGGGCCAACGTCCTGACTTTC	TRBV2	TRBJ2-6	NA	NA
CAWRENTEAFF	TGTGCCTGGAGGGAGAACACTGAAGCTTTCTTT	TRBV30	TRBJ1-1	many	NA
CASTPGNGYYNEQFF	TGTGCCAGCACCCCAGGGAACGGATACTACAATGAGCAGTTCTTC	TRBV12-3/TRBV12-4	TRBJ2-1	few	NA
CASRPMMSGTGPTDTQYF	TGTGCCAGCAGGCCGATGATGTCTGGGACAGGGCCCACAGATACGCAGTATTTT	TRBV27	TRBJ2-3	many	TRBD1
CASSQGQGSPTYEQYF	TGTGCCAGCAGCCAAGGACAGGGCTCGCCAACCTACGAGCAGTACTTC	TRBV3-1	TRBJ2-7	few	TRBD1
CASRVLAGGTYEQYF	TGTGCCAGCAGGGTACTAGCGGGAGGGACCTACGAGCAGTACTTC	TRBV28	TRBJ2-7	many	TRBD2
CASSLDGTAYNEQFF	TGTGCCAGCAGCTTAGATGGAACAGCCTACAATGAGCAGTTCTTC	TRBV11-3	TRBJ2-1	many	NA
CASSFGGTRNNEQSF	TGTGCCAGCAGTTTCGGGGGGACTAGGAACAATGAGCAGTCCTTC	TRBV28	TRBJ2-1	NA	TRBD2